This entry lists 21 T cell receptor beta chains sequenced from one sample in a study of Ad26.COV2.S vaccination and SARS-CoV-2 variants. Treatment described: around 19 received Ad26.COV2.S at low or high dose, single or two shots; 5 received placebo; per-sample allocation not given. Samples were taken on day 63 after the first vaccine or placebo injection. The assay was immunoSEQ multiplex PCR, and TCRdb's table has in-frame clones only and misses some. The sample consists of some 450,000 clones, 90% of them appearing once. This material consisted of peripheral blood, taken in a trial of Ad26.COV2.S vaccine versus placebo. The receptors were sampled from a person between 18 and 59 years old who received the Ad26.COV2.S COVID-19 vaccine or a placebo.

CDR3 in amino acids: CASSVAVSGSYEQYF. DNA for the CDR3: TGTGCCAGCAGCGTCGCGGTAAGCGGGAGCTACGAGCAGTACTTC. V usage is TRBV9 and J usage is TRBJ2-7, with 8 bases aligning to TRBD2. The CDR3 covers 15 residues. Trimming cost V 2 bases and J 3 bases; bases outside gene matches: 7. CDR1 and CDR2 from the germline V gene are SGDLS and YYNGEE.

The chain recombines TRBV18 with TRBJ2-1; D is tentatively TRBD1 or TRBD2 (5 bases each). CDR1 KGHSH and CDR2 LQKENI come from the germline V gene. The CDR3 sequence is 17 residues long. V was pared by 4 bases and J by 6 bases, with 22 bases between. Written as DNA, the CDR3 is TGTGCCAGCTCACTCCGAGGTAGGGGACGCTTATCCAATGAGCAGTTCTTC. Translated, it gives CASSLRGRGRLSNEQFF.

The CDR3 spells CASSDSLGLTGDYGYTF. The CDR3 nucleotides read TGTGCCAGCAGTGACTCCCTTGGGCTGACAGGGGACTATGGCTACACCTTC. V is TRBV2 and J is TRBJ1-2; TRBD1 aligns across 8 bases. V dropped 3 bases and J dropped 3; count of bases not matched to a gene: 12. Germline V gene lookup returns CDR1 SNHLY and CDR2 FYNNEI. The CDR3 spans 17 residues.

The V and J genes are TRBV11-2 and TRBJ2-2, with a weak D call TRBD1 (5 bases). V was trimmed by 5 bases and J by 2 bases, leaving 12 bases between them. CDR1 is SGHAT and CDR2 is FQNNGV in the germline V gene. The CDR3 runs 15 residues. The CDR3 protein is CASSPRTPNTGELFF. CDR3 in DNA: TGTGCCAGCAGCCCCAGGACACCTAACACCGGGGAGCTGTTTTTT.

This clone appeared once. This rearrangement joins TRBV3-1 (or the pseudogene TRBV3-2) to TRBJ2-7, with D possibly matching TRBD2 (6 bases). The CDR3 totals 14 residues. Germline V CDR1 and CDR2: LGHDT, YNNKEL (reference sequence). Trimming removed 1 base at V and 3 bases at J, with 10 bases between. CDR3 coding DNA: TGTGCCAGCAGCCAAGGTCGGGGGATCTACGAGCAGTACTTC. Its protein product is CASSQGRGIYEQYF.

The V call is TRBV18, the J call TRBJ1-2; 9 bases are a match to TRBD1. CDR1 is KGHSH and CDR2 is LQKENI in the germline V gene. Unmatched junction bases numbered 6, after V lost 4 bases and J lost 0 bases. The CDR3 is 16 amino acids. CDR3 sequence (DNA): TGTGCCAGCTCACGCCAAACAGGGGGCCCTAACTATGGCTACACCTTC. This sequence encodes CASSRQTGGPNYGYTF.

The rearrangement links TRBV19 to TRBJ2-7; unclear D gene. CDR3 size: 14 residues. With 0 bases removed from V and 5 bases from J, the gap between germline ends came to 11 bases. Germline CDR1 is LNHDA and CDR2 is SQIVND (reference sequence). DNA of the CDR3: TGTGCCAGTAGTATAGATCGTTCCGGTAACGAGCAGTACTTC. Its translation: CASSIDRSGNEQYF.

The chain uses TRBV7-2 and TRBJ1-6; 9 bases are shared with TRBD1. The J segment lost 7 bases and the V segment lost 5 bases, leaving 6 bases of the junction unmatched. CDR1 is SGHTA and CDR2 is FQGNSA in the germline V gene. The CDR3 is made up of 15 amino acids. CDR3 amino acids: CASSTRDRVNSPLHF. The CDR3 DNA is TGTGCCAGCAGCACCAGGGACAGGGTAAATTCACCCCTCCACTTT. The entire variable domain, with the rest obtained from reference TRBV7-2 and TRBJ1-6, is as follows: GAGVSQSPSNKVTEKGKDVELRCDPISGHTALYWYRQSLGQGLEFLIYFQGNSAPDKSGLPSDRFSAERTGGSVSTLTIQRTQQEDSAVYLCASSTRDRVNSPLHFGNGTRLTVT.

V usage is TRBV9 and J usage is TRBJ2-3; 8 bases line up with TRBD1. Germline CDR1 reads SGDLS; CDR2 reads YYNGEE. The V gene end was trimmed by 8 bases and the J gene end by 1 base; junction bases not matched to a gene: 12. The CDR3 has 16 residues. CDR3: CASGQGGGLRTDTQYF. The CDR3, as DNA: TGTGCCAGTGGACAGGGTGGAGGACTCCGCACAGATACGCAGTATTTT.

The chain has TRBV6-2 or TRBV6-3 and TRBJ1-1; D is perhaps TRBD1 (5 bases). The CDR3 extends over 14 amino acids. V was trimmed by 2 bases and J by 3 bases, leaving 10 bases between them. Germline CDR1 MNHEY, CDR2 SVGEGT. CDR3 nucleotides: TGTGCCAGCAGTTACATATGGGACTACACTGAAGCTTTCTTT. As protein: CASSYIWDYTEAFF.

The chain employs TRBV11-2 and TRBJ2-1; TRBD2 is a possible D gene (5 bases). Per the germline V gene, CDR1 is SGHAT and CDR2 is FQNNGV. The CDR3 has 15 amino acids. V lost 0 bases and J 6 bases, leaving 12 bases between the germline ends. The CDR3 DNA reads TGTGCCAGCAGCTTAGACGGAGGCCTGATCAATGAGCAGTTCTTC. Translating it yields CASSLDGGLINEQFF.

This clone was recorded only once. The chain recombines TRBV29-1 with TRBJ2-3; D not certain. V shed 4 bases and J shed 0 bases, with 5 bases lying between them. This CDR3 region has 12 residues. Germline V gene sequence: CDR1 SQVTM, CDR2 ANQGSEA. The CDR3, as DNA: TGCAGCGTTGTTGAAAGCACAGATACGCAGTATTTT. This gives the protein CSVVESTDTQYF.

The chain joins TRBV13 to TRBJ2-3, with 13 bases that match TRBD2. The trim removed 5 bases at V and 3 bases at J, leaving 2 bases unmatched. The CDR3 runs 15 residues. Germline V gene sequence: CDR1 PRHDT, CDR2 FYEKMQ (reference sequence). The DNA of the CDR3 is TGTGCCAGCAGCCTGACTAGCGGGAGGACAGATACGCAGTATTTT. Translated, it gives CASSLTSGRTDTQYF.

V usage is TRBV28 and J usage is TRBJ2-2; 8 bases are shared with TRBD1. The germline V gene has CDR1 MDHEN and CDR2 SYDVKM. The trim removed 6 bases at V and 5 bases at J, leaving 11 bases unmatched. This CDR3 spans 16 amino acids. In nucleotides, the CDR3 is TGTGCCAGCAGGGAACGGGACAGGCCTACAACCGGGGAGCTGTTTTTT. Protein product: CASRERDRPTTGELFF.

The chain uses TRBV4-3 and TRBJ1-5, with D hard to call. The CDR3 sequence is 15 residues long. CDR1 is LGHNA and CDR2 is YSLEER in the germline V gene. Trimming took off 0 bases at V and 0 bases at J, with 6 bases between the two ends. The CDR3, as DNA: TGCGCCAGCAGCCAAGATCATAATAGCAATCAGCCCCAGCATTTT. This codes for CASSQDHNSNQPQHF.

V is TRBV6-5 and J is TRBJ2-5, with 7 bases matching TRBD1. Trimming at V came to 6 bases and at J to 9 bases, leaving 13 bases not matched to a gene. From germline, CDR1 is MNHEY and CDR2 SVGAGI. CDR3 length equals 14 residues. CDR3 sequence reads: CASSWGQLRVAQYF. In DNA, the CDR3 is TGTGCCAGCAGCTGGGGACAGTTGAGGGTGGCCCAGTACTTC.

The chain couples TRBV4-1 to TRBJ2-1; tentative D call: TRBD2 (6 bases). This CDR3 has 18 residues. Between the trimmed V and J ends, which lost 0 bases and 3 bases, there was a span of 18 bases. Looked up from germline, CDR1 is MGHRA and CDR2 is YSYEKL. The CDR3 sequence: CASSQDGLARDDYNEQFF. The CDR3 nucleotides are TGCGCCAGCAGCCAAGATGGCCTAGCGCGAGATGACTACAATGAGCAGTTCTTC.

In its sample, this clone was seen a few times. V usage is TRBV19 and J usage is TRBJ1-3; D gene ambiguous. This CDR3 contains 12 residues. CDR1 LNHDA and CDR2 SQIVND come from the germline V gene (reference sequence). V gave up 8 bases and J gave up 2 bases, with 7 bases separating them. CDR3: CASRAAGNTIYF. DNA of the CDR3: TGTGCCAGTCGGGCGGCTGGAAACACCATATATTTT. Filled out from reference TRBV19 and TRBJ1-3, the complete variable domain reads DGGITQSPKYLFRKEGQNVTLSCEQNLNHDAMYWYRQDPGQGLRLIYYSQIVNDFQKGDIAEGYSVSREKKESFPLTVTSAQKNPTAFYLCASRAAGNTIYFGEGSWLTVV.

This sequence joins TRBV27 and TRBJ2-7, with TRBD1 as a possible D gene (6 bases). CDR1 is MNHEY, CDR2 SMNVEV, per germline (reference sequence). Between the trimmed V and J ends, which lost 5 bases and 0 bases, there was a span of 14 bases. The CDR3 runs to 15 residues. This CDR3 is CASSPQTGSSYEQYF. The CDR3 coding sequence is TGTGCCAGCAGTCCCCAGACAGGTAGCTCCTACGAGCAGTACTTC.

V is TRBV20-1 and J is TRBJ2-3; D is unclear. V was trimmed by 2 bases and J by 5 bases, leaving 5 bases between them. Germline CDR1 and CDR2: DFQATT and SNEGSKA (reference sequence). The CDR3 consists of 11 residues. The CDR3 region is CSARPRDTQYF. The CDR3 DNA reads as TGCAGTGCTAGACCCAGAGATACGCAGTATTTT.

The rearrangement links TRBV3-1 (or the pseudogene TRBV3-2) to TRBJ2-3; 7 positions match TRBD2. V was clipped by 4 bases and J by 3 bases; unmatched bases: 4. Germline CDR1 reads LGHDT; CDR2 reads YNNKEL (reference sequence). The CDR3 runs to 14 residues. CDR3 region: CASSPRGSTDTQYF. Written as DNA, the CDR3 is TGTGCCAGCAGCCCCCGCGGGAGTACAGATACGCAGTATTTT.